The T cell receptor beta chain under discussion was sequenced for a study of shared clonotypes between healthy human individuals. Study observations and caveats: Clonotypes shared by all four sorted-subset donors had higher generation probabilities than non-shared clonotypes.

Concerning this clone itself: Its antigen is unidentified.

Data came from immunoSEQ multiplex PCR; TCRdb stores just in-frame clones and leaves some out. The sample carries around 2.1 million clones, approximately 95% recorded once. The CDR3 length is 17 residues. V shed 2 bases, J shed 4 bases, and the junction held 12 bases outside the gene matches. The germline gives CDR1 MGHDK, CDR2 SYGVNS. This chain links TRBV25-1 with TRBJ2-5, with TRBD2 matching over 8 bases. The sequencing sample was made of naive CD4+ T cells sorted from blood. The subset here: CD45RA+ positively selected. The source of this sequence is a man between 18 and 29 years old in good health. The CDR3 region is CASSEPSGYGRGETQYF. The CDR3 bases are TGTGCCAGCAGTGAACCTAGCGGGTACGGTCGGGGAGAGACCCAGTACTTC.